These T cell receptor beta chains were read from a single sample in a study of T cell responses to AZD1222 COVID-19 vaccine. Sequenced by immunoSEQ multiplex PCR; TCRdb stores in-frame clones only, minus some. Of some 130,000 clones in the sample, roughly 90% are singletons; the top ten hold approximately 2.6%. The sample here was peripheral blood, taken 28 days after the second AZD1222 dose. The receptors stem from an adult who received the AZD1222 COVID-19 vaccine. The CDR3 runs from the conserved cysteine through the conserved F or W. Fields, in order: D gene, clone size, J gene, V gene, CDR3 protein, CDR3 DNA. D genes are given only for firm matches. The listing skips clone size in some rows; elsewhere it reads once, few, many or a size class.

d_call: NA
clone_size: NA
j_call: TRBJ2-6
v_call: TRBV19
cdr3_aa: CASSPGSSGANVLTF
cdr3_nt: TGTGCCAGTAGTCCTGGCTCCTCTGGGGCCAACGTCCTGACTTTC

d_call: NA
clone_size: NA
j_call: TRBJ2-7
v_call: TRBV18
cdr3_aa: CASSPNLAGSYEQYF
cdr3_nt: TGTGCCAGCTCACCAAACCTCGCGGGGAGCTACGAGCAGTACTTC

d_call: NA
clone_size: NA
j_call: TRBJ1-6
v_call: TRBV7-9
cdr3_aa: CASSPSVSSYNSPLHF
cdr3_nt: TGTGCCAGCAGCCCTTCAGTGAGCTCCTATAATTCACCCCTCCACTTT

d_call: NA
clone_size: NA
j_call: TRBJ1-1
v_call: TRBV7-6
cdr3_aa: CASSLGATWGHTEAFF
cdr3_nt: TGTGCCAGCAGCTTAGGGGCTACGTGGGGGCACACTGAAGCTTTCTTT

d_call: TRBD1
clone_size: NA
j_call: TRBJ1-1
v_call: TRBV12-3/TRBV12-4
cdr3_aa: CASQWTGGTEAFF
cdr3_nt: TGTGCCAGCCAATGGACAGGGGGCACTGAAGCTTTCTTT

d_call: NA
clone_size: NA
j_call: TRBJ1-2
v_call: TRBV5-1
cdr3_aa: CASSSGTNYGYTF
cdr3_nt: TGCGCCAGCAGTTCCGGGACAAACTATGGCTACACCTTC

d_call: NA
clone_size: NA
j_call: TRBJ2-1
v_call: TRBV21-1
cdr3_aa: CASSKVTGLGAHNEQFF
cdr3_nt: TGTGCCAGCAGCAAAGTAACAGGACTAGGGGCTCACAATGAGCAGTTCTTC

d_call: TRBD2
clone_size: once
j_call: TRBJ2-1
v_call: TRBV19
cdr3_aa: CASSISGLAGESSYNEQFF
cdr3_nt: TGTGCCAGTAGTATCTCGGGACTAGCGGGGGAAAGCTCCTACAATGAGCAGTTCTTC

d_call: NA
clone_size: NA
j_call: TRBJ1-1
v_call: TRBV6-1
cdr3_aa: CASSELRTSMNTEAFF
cdr3_nt: TGTGCCAGCAGTGAGTTAAGGACAAGCATGAACACTGAAGCTTTCTTT

d_call: NA
clone_size: NA
j_call: TRBJ1-1
v_call: TRBV19
cdr3_aa: CASSIIPGQGTEAFF
cdr3_nt: TGTGCCAGTAGTATTATCCCGGGGCAAGGCACTGAAGCTTTCTTT

d_call: TRBD1
clone_size: NA
j_call: TRBJ2-1
v_call: TRBV9
cdr3_aa: CASSVRGTGGYNEQFF
cdr3_nt: TGTGCCAGCAGCGTACGCGGGACAGGGGGCTACAATGAGCAGTTCTTC

d_call: TRBD2
clone_size: NA
j_call: TRBJ2-5
v_call: TRBV7-2
cdr3_aa: CASSSRPGGAGETQYF
cdr3_nt: TGTGCCAGCAGCTCTCGCCCGGGGGGGGCAGGGGAGACCCAGTACTTC

d_call: NA
clone_size: NA
j_call: TRBJ1-5
v_call: TRBV19
cdr3_aa: CASSIGIDKAYSNQPQHF
cdr3_nt: TGTGCCAGTAGTATAGGGATTGACAAGGCCTATAGCAATCAGCCCCAGCATTTT

d_call: NA
clone_size: many
j_call: TRBJ1-3
v_call: TRBV18
cdr3_aa: CASSPPNRGGTGNTIYF
cdr3_nt: TGTGCCAGCTCACCACCGAACCGGGGAGGGACTGGAAACACCATATATTTT

d_call: NA
clone_size: NA
j_call: TRBJ2-7
v_call: TRBV11-2
cdr3_aa: CASSLGGRTSEQYF
cdr3_nt: TGTGCCAGCAGCTTAGGGGGTAGGACGTCGGAGCAGTACTTC

d_call: NA
clone_size: NA
j_call: TRBJ1-2
v_call: TRBV4-3
cdr3_aa: CASSQDFGAVIYGYTF
cdr3_nt: TGCGCCAGCAGCCAAGATTTCGGGGCAGTTATCTATGGCTACACCTTC

d_call: NA
clone_size: NA
j_call: TRBJ2-1
v_call: TRBV21-1
cdr3_aa: CASLRDPKLTLGSYNEQFF
cdr3_nt: TGTGCCAGCCTTCGGGACCCGAAACTCACCTTGGGCTCCTACAATGAGCAGTTCTTC

d_call: NA
clone_size: few
j_call: TRBJ2-2
v_call: TRBV19
cdr3_aa: CASTLIAGTGELFF
cdr3_nt: TGTGCCAGTACCCTAATAGCCGGGACCGGGGAGCTGTTTTTT

d_call: TRBD1
clone_size: NA
j_call: TRBJ1-2
v_call: TRBV7-2
cdr3_aa: CASRSRQGGYGYTF
cdr3_nt: TGTGCCAGCAGATCTCGACAGGGGGGCTATGGCTACACCTTC

d_call: NA
clone_size: NA
j_call: TRBJ2-3
v_call: TRBV24-1
cdr3_aa: CATSDLPRGGDTQYF
cdr3_nt: TGTGCCACCAGTGATTTGCCTCGCGGTGGAGATACGCAGTATTTT

d_call: NA
clone_size: NA
j_call: TRBJ2-1
v_call: TRBV27
cdr3_aa: CASSFGGSSYNEQFF
cdr3_nt: TGTGCCAGCAGCTTCGGGGGAAGCTCCTACAATGAGCAGTTCTTC

d_call: NA
clone_size: NA
j_call: TRBJ2-2
v_call: TRBV28
cdr3_aa: CASSAQGGIGELFF
cdr3_nt: TGTGCCAGCAGTGCACAGGGAGGGATTGGGGAGCTGTTTTTT